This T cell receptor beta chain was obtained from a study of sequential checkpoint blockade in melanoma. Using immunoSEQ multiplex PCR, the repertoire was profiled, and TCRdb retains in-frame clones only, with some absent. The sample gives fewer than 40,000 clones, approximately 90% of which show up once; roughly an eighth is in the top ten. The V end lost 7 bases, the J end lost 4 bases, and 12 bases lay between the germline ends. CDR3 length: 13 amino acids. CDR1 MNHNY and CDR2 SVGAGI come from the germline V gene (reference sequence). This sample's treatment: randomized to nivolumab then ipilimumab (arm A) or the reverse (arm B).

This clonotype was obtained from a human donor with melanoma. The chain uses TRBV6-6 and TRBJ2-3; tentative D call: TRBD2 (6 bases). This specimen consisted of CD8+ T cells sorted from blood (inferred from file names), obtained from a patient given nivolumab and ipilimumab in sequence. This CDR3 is CASTPGGADTQYF. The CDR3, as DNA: TGTGCCAGCACCCCCGGCGGGGCAGATACGCAGTATTTT.